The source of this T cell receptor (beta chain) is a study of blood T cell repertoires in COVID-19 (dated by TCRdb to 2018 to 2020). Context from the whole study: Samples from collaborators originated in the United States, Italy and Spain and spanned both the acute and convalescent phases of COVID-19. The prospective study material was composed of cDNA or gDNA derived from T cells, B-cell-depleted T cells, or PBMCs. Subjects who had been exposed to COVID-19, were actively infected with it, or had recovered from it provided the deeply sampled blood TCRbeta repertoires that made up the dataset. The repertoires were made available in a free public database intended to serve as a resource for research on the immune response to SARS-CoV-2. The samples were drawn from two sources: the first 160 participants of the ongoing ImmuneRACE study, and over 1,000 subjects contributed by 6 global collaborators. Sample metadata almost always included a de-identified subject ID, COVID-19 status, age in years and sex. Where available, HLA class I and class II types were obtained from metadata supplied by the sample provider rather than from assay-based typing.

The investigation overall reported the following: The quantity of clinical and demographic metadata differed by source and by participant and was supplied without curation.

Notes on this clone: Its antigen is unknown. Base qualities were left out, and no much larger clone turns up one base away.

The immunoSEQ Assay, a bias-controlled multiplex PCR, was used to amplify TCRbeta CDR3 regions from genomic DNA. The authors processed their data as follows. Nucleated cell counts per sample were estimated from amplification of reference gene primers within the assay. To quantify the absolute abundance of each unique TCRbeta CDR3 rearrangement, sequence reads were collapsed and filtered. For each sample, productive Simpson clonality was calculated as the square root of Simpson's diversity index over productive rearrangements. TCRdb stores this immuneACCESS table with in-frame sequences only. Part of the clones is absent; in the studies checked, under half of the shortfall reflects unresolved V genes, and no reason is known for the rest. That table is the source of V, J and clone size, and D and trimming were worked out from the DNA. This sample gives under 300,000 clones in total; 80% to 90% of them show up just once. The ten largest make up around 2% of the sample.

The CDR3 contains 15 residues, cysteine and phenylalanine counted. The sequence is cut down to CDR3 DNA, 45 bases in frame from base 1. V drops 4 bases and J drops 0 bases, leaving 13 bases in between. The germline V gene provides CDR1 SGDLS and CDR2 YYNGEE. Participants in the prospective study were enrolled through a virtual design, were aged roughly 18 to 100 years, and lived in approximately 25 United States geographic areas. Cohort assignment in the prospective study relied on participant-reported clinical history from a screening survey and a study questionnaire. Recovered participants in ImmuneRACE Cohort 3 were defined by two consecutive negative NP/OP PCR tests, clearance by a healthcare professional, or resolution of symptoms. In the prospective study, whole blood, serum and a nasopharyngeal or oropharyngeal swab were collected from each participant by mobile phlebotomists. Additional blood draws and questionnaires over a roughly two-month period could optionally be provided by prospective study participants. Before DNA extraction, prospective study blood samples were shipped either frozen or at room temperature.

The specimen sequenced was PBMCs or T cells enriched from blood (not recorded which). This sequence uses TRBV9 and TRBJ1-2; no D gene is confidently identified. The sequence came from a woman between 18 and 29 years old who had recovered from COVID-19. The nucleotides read TGTGCCAGCAGCTTGCGGCTCAGTTCTAACTATGGCTACACCTTC. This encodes CASSLRLSSNYGYTF.